Listed below are T cell receptor beta chains from one sample, sequenced in a study of blood T cell repertoires in COVID-19. Profiling relied on immunoSEQ multiplex PCR, and the TCRdb table lists in-frame clones only, not all of them. Altogether around 390,000 clones are present, around 87% being singletons, with the ten largest covering around 10%. Sequenced sample: PBMCs or T cells enriched from blood (not recorded which). These receptors were taken from a woman aged 50 to 60 who had recovered from COVID-19. Both conserved end residues are part of each CDR3. The D gene is left open where the match is weak. Where a row states a size, it is once, few, many or the class of an expanded clone; other rows omit it.

J | V | D | size | CDR3 | DNA
TRBJ1-1 | TRBV24-1 | - | - | CVRGGGAYTEAFF | TGTGTTAGGGGGGGTGGGGCCTACACTGAAGCTTTCTTT
TRBJ2-7 | TRBV23-1 | - | - | CASSQYGCLEQYF | TGCGCCAGCAGTCAATACGGGTGCCTCGAGCAGTACTTC
TRBJ2-1 | TRBV5-6 | - | - | CASSPNYNYDNEQFF | TGTGCCAGCAGTCCTAACTATAACTACGACAATGAGCAGTTCTTC
TRBJ1-1 | TRBV24-1 | - | once | CATSEGGAVSEAFF | TGTGCCACCAGTGAGGGAGGGGCGGTTAGTGAAGCTTTCTTT
TRBJ2-3 | TRBV5-1 | - | - | CASSFYTDTQYF | TGCGCCAGCTCCTTCTACACAGATACGCAGTATTTT
TRBJ1-3 | TRBV7-2 | TRBD1 | - | CASSTTTPGQGGGNTIYF | TGTGCCAGCAGCACAACTACCCCGGGACAGGGTGGTGGAAACACCATATATTTT
TRBJ1-6 | TRBV6-2/TRBV6-3 | - | - | CASSRSTGRGNSPLHF | TGTGCCAGCAGCCGTAGTACAGGGCGCGGTAATTCACCCCTCCACTTT
TRBJ2-7 | TRBV7-2 | TRBD2 | - | CASSFARLAGGGSEQYF | TGTGCCAGCAGCTTCGCTAGGTTGGCGGGGGGTGGAAGCGAGCAGTACTTC
TRBJ1-6 | TRBV6-1 | TRBD1 | - | CASSVQRTGRANSPLHF | TGTGCCAGCAGTGTTCAGCGGACAGGGAGGGCGAATTCACCCCTCCACTTT
TRBJ1-2 | TRBV4-3 | TRBD1 | - | CASSQSFRGQGSDYGYTF | TGCGCCAGCAGCCAATCCTTTAGAGGACAGGGTTCGGACTATGGCTACACCTTC
TRBJ1-1 | TRBV2 | - | - | CASTRRSRSTEAFF | TGTGCCAGCACTCGACGGAGTCGAAGTACTGAAGCTTTCTTT
TRBJ2-3 | TRBV21-1 | - | - | CASSKGLAEDTDTQYF | TGTGCCAGCAGCAAAGGACTAGCGGAAGACACAGATACGCAGTATTTT
TRBJ2-7 | TRBV2 | - | few | CARGTGSEQYF | TGTGCCAGAGGAACAGGTTCCGAGCAGTACTTC
TRBJ1-2 | TRBV19 | - | - | CASREGGYGYTF | TGTGCCAGTAGAGAGGGAGGATATGGCTACACCTTC
TRBJ1-2 | TRBV2 | - | - | CASTYGQKNYGYTF | TGTGCCAGCACCTATGGACAGAAGAACTATGGCTACACCTTC
TRBJ1-2 | TRBV2 | - | few | CASSDNPGPIGGYTF | TGTGCCAGCAGCGACAACCCAGGCCCAATCGGTGGCTACACCTTC
TRBJ1-5 | TRBV5-5 | - | - | CASSIVPNQPQHF | TGTGCCAGCAGCATAGTTCCAAATCAGCCCCAGCATTTT
TRBJ2-2 | TRBV30 | - | - | CAWSLRRGTGELFF | TGTGCCTGGAGTCTTCGTAGGGGCACCGGGGAGCTGTTTTTT
TRBJ1-3 | TRBV7-9 | - | once | CAISSGRNTIYF | TGTGCCATCTCGTCCGGGAGAAACACCATATATTTT
TRBJ1-6 | TRBV7-2 | TRBD1 | - | CASSSQGAASPLHF | TGTGCCAGCAGCTCGCAGGGGGCGGCTTCACCCCTCCACTTT
TRBJ2-7 | TRBV7-2 | - | - | CASSPERVGEQYF | TGTGCCAGCAGCCCAGAGCGGGTTGGCGAGCAGTACTTC
TRBJ2-1 | TRBV7-8 | TRBD2 | - | CASSPGLAGTYNEQFF | TGTGCCAGCAGCCCAGGACTAGCGGGCACCTACAATGAGCAGTTCTTC
TRBJ2-1 | TRBV7-2 | - | once | CASSLDLGRRPYNEQFF | TGTGCCAGCAGCTTAGACCTGGGCCGGAGGCCCTACAATGAGCAGTTCTTC